Following are 26 T cell receptor beta chains from one sample sequenced in a study of control samples from healthy donors and cancer patients. Produced via immunoSEQ multiplex PCR; TCRdb's table is partial and in-frame only. The table lists 150,000 to 200,000 clones, 90% of them singletons. The sequenced sample was blood. Receptor source: a woman aged 45-59 years in good health.

The chain has TRBV5-1 and TRBJ2-3; D is unclear. CDR1 is SGHRS, CDR2 YFSETQ, per germline. The CDR3 totals 14 residues. V was clipped by 0 bases and J by 3 bases, with 8 bases between them. The CDR3 sequence: CASSLGEGTDTQYF. Written as DNA, the CDR3 is TGCGCCAGCAGCTTGGGGGAAGGGACAGATACGCAGTATTTT.

This clone was found a few times. The chain recombines TRBV5-8 with TRBJ2-5, with TRBD1 identical over 7 bases. This CDR3 is 13 amino acids long. With 6 bases clipped from V and 5 bases from J, the junction kept 7 bases outside the gene matches. CDR1 SGHTS and CDR2 YDEGEE come from the germline V gene. CDR3 coding DNA: TGTGCCAGCAACCGACAGGGCGGGGAGACCCAGTACTTC. Translated: CASNRQGGETQYF.

This chain connects TRBV7-9 to TRBJ1-4; D remains ambiguous. CDR3 size: 12 residues. CDR1 is SEHNR and CDR2 is FQNEAQ in the germline V gene (reference sequence). V lost 2 bases, J lost 8 bases, and 6 bases lay in between. DNA for the CDR3: TGTGCCAGCAGCTTATCCGTGGAAAAACTGTTTTTT. This encodes CASSLSVEKLFF.

The genes are TRBV7-2 and TRBJ1-2, with D maybe TRBD1 (6 bases). The CDR3 totals 14 residues. V shed 5 bases and J shed 2 bases, with 12 bases lying between them. Per germline, CDR1 SGHTA and CDR2 FQGNSA. The CDR3 region is CASSAPRGNYGYTF. In nucleotides, the CDR3 is TGTGCCAGCAGCGCCCCGAGGGGGAACTATGGCTACACCTTC. The full variable domain, completed using reference TRBV7-2 and TRBJ1-2, is GAGVSQSPSNKVTEKGKDVELRCDPISGHTALYWYRQSLGQGLEFLIYFQGNSAPDKSGLPSDRFSAERTGGSVSTLTIQRTQQEDSAVYLCASSAPRGNYGYTFGSGTRLTVV.

The chain links TRBV3-1 (or the pseudogene TRBV3-2) to TRBJ2-7, with D unclear. Germline loops: CDR1 LGHDT, CDR2 YNNKEL (reference sequence). The V end lost 5 bases, the J end lost 1 base, and 3 bases lay between the germline ends. The CDR3 is 11 residues long. CDR3 sequence: CASSSSYEQYF. The DNA for the CDR3 is TGTGCCAGCAGCAGTTCCTACGAGCAGTACTTC.

The DNA of the CDR3 is TGTGCCAGCTCACCGGCGGGAGGAGAGACCCAGTACTTC. Protein: CASSPAGGETQYF. The chain employs TRBV18 and TRBJ2-5; TRBD2 matches 8 bases. Germline-derived CDR1 and CDR2 are KGHSH and LQKENI. The CDR3 extends over 13 amino acids. The trim removed 3 bases at V and 4 bases at J, leaving 1 base unmatched.

A single count supports this clone. The chain uses TRBV6-2 or TRBV6-3 and TRBJ2-7, with 10 bases fitting TRBD2. J was trimmed by 1 base and V by 0 bases; bases with no gene match: 3. The germline CDR1 and CDR2 sequences are MNHEY and SVGEGT. CDR3 length: 16 residues. The CDR3 reads CASSYSRTSGSYEQYF. The CDR3 DNA sequence: TGTGCCAGCAGTTACTCGAGGACTAGCGGTTCCTACGAGCAGTACTTC.

This clone was picked up one time. The V gene is TRBV6-2 or TRBV6-3, the J gene TRBJ2-7; 11 nucleotides agree with TRBD2. Germline V gene sequence: CDR1 MNHEY, CDR2 SVGEGT. CDR3 length: 16 amino acids. With 6 bases clipped from V and 2 bases from J, the junction kept 9 bases outside the gene matches. CDR3 coding DNA: TGTGCCAGCAGCCGACTAGCGGGACACATACCCTACGAGCAGTACTTC. It yields the protein CASSRLAGHIPYEQYF.

The chain carries TRBV9 and TRBJ1-5; TRBD1 agrees at 8 bases. The CDR3 loop spans 15 amino acids. Unmatched junction bases numbered 4, after V lost 0 bases and J lost 5 bases. Germline V lookup: CDR1 SGDLS, CDR2 YYNGEE. CDR3 sequence reads: CASSVAPDRDQPQHF. The CDR3 nucleotides read TGTGCCAGCAGCGTAGCCCCGGACAGGGATCAGCCCCAGCATTTT.

V usage is TRBV5-4 and J usage is TRBJ1-2; 8 positions match TRBD1. The V and J ends lost 4 bases and 0 bases, in that order; junction bases with no gene match: 8. The CDR3 sequence is 16 residues long. In germline, CDR1 is SGHNT, CDR2 YYREEE (reference sequence). The CDR3 loop reads CASSGDRGTTNYGYTF. DNA of the CDR3: TGTGCCAGCAGCGGTGACAGGGGAACTACTAACTATGGCTACACCTTC.

This sequence joins TRBV28 and TRBJ1-3; 7 nucleotides line up with TRBD1. The junction had 5 bases not matched to a gene; V was cut back by 6 bases and J by 6 bases. The CDR3 length is 13 residues. Germline-derived CDR1 and CDR2 are MDHEN and SYDVKM. CDR3 DNA: TGTGCCAGCAGACAGGGGAGGGAAAACACCATATATTTT. It yields the protein CASRQGRENTIYF.

The gene calls are TRBV28 and TRBJ2-1; D gene uncertain. With 3 bases removed from V and 3 bases from J, the gap between germline ends came to 9 bases. Germline CDR1 MDHEN, CDR2 SYDVKM. This CDR3 has 14 amino acids. CDR3 sequence: CASSLLAYYNEQFF. The CDR3 coding sequence is TGTGCCAGCAGTTTGTTAGCATACTACAATGAGCAGTTCTTC.

The gene calls are TRBV3-1 (or the pseudogene TRBV3-2) and TRBJ2-3; D uncertain. The germline V and J ends were trimmed by 0 bases and 3 bases, with 10 bases remaining between them. This CDR3 has 15 residues. From germline, CDR1 is LGHDT and CDR2 YNNKEL (reference sequence). The CDR3 DNA is TGTGCCAGCAGCCAAGATAGGGCCCTAACAGATACGCAGTATTTT. Protein sequence: CASSQDRALTDTQYF.

V usage is TRBV28 and J usage is TRBJ2-5; 12 bases fit TRBD2. The CDR3 has 17 amino acids. CDR1 is MDHEN, CDR2 SYDVKM, per germline. V dropped 5 bases and J dropped 0; count of bases not matched to a gene: 7. The CDR3 DNA reads as TGTGCCAGCAGTGGGGGGACTAGCGGGCGGTACCAAGAGACCCAGTACTTC. Translation: CASSGGTSGRYQETQYF.

This chain connects TRBV29-1 to TRBJ1-2; tentative D call: TRBD1 (6 bases). With 4 bases removed from V and 3 bases from J, the gap between germline ends came to 9 bases. CDR1 SQVTM and CDR2 ANQGSEA come from the germline V gene. There are 12 residues in the CDR3. The CDR3 region is CSVGGGDYGYTF. In DNA form, the CDR3 reads TGCAGCGTTGGCGGGGGCGACTATGGCTACACCTTC.

The chain's CDR3 is CASSALQGQNTEAFF. In DNA, the CDR3 is TGCGCCAGCAGCGCACTACAGGGGCAGAACACTGAAGCTTTCTTT. This rearrangement joins TRBV5-1 to TRBJ1-1; the match to TRBD1 covers 7 bases. This CDR3 contains 15 residues. Unmatched junction bases numbered 7, after V lost 4 bases and J lost 1 base. The germline gives CDR1 SGHRS, CDR2 YFSETQ.

V gene TRBV5-8 combines with J gene TRBJ1-2; TRBD1 might be the D (6 bases). There are 15 residues in the CDR3. Germline V gene lookup returns CDR1 SGHTS and CDR2 YDEGEE. V was cut by 8 bases and J by 1 base, with 18 bases left in between. CDR3 sequence (DNA): TGTGCCAGACCCGGGAACAGGGTTGGTAACTATGGCTACACCTTC. Residues: CARPGNRVGNYGYTF.

The chain links TRBV5-4 to TRBJ2-1; D might be TRBD2 (6 bases). CDR3 length equals 15 residues. The ends were cut back, 2 bases at V and 2 bases at J, with 11 bases in the middle. CDR1 is SGHNT and CDR2 is YYREEE in the germline V gene (reference sequence). CDR3 region: CASSFGGNPYNEQFF. CDR3 sequence (DNA): TGTGCCAGCAGCTTTGGAGGGAACCCCTACAATGAGCAGTTCTTC.

The chain joins TRBV9 to TRBJ2-6; 10 bases are shared with TRBD1. The CDR3 covers 16 residues. Germline loops: CDR1 SGDLS, CDR2 YYNGEE. J was trimmed by 3 bases and V by 7 bases; bases with no gene match: 7. The CDR3 spells CASSRQGAFGANVLTF. The CDR3 region has the DNA TGTGCCAGCTCCCGACAGGGGGCGTTTGGGGCCAACGTCCTGACTTTC.

The rearrangement links TRBV5-1 to TRBJ2-1; 9 bases match TRBD2. The CDR3 extends over 15 amino acids. Looked up from germline, CDR1 is SGHRS and CDR2 is YFSETQ. The trim removed 3 bases at V and 5 bases at J, leaving 6 bases unmatched. CDR3 DNA sequence: TGCGCCAGCAGCTCTAGCGGGAACTCTAACAATGAGCAGTTCTTC. Translation: CASSSSGNSNNEQFF.

This clone was picked up a small number of times. The chain recombines TRBV28 with TRBJ1-5; no definite D call. Germline CDR1 and CDR2: MDHEN and SYDVKM. Trimming removed 8 bases at V and 4 bases at J, with 6 bases between. This CDR3 comprises 11 residues. This chain's CDR3 is CASGQNQPQHF. Here the CDR3 DNA reads TGTGCCAGCGGGCAGAATCAGCCCCAGCATTTT.

V gene TRBV30 combines with J gene TRBJ1-1; D possibly corresponds to TRBD1 (6 bases). V dropped 5 bases and J dropped 1 base, with 14 bases sitting between them. The CDR3 extends over 14 amino acids. Germline CDR1 reads GTSNPN; CDR2 reads SVGIG (reference sequence). Here the CDR3 DNA reads TGTGCCTGGCGGGACACTCGGGGGAACACTGAAGCTTTCTTT. Translation: CAWRDTRGNTEAFF. Variable domain in full (rest from reference TRBV30 and TRBJ1-1): SQTIHQWPATLVQPVGSPLSLECTVEGTSNPNLYWYRQAAGRGLQLLFYSVGIGQISSEVPQNLSASRPQDRQFILSSKKLLLSDSGFYLCAWRDTRGNTEAFFGQGTRLTVV.

This chain uses TRBV9 with TRBJ1-3; no reliable D call. The germline gives CDR1 SGDLS, CDR2 YYNGEE. CDR3 length: 15 amino acids. The ends were cut back, 3 bases at V and 0 bases at J, with 10 bases in the middle. The CDR3 loop is CASSGEAVSGNTIYF. CDR3 bases: TGTGCCAGCAGCGGTGAGGCGGTCTCTGGAAACACCATATATTTT.

V usage is TRBV5-6 and J usage is TRBJ2-2, with TRBD2 identical over 7 bases. V lost 0 bases, J lost 2 bases, and 4 bases stayed unmatched. There are 16 residues in the CDR3. Germline V gives CDR1 SGHDT, CDR2 YYEEEE. The chain's CDR3 is CASSLAGGRNTGELFF. The CDR3 DNA reads as TGTGCCAGCAGCTTGGCAGGCGGGAGAAACACCGGGGAGCTGTTTTTT.

The CDR3 DNA reads TGCACCAGCAGCCACAGGGGGGGTTATCAAGAGACCCAGTACTTC. Its translation: CTSSHRGGYQETQYF. This sequence joins TRBV1 and TRBJ2-5. TRBV1 is listed as a pseudogene. This CDR3 has 15 amino acids.

This chain connects TRBV10-3 to TRBJ2-7; 10 bases agree with TRBD1. V lost 4 bases and J lost 4; bases outside the gene matches: 10. Germline CDR1 is ENHRY and CDR2 is SYGVKD. The CDR3 has 16 residues. The CDR3: CAISGTGTGELYEQYF. CDR3 DNA sequence: TGTGCCATCAGTGGCACCGGGACAGGGGAATTATACGAGCAGTACTTC.